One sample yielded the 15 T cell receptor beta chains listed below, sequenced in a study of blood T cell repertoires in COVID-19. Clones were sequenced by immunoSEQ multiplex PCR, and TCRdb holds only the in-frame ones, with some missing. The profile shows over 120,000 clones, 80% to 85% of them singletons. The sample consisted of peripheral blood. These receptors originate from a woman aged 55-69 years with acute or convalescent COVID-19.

The CDR3 is CASSPRTRRETQYF. CDR3 nucleotide sequence: TGTGCCAGCAGCCCCCGGACTAGGCGCGAGACCCAGTACTTC. The rearrangement links TRBV11-2 to TRBJ2-5, with 7 bases lining up with TRBD2. V shed 5 bases, J shed 5 bases, and the junction held 8 bases outside the gene matches. Germline CDR1 and CDR2: SGHAT and FQNNGV. There are 14 residues in the CDR3.

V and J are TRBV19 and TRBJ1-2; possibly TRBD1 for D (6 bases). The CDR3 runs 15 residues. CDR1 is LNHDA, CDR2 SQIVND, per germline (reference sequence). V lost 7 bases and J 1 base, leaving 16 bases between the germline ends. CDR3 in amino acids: CASKETGDLNYGYTF. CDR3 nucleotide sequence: TGTGCCAGTAAGGAGACAGGTGACCTTAACTATGGCTACACCTTC.

CDR3 sequence (DNA): TGTGCCAGCAGTTTCCCAGCAGGGGACGCTGAAGCTTTCTTT. Translating it yields CASSFPAGDAEAFF. The chain combines TRBV28 with TRBJ1-1, with D perhaps matching TRBD1 (6 bases). The CDR3 length is 14 residues. Germline lookup yields CDR1 MDHEN and CDR2 SYDVKM. Trimming took 3 bases from V and 6 from J, leaving 14 bases between them.

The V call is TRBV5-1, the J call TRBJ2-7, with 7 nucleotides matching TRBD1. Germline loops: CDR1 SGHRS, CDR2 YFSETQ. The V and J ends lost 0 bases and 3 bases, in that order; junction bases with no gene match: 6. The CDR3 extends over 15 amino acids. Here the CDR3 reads CASSLVPGGGYEQYF. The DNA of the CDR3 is TGCGCCAGCAGCTTGGTGCCAGGGGGTGGCTACGAGCAGTACTTC.

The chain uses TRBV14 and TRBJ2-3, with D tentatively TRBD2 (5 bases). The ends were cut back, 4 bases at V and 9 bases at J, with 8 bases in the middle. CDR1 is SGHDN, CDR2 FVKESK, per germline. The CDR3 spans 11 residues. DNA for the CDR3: TGTGCCAGCAGCCCGGGGAACACGCAGTATTTT. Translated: CASSPGNTQYF.

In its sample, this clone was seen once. This CDR3 is CASSPYPGTATEAFF. CDR3 DNA sequence: TGTGCCAGCAGTCCTTACCCCGGGACAGCCACCGAAGCTTTCTTT. V and J are TRBV28 and TRBJ1-1, with 7 bases identical to TRBD1. The CDR3 consists of 15 residues. CDR1 and CDR2 from the germline V gene are MDHEN and SYDVKM. The J segment lost 8 bases and the V segment lost 5 bases, leaving 14 bases of the junction unmatched.

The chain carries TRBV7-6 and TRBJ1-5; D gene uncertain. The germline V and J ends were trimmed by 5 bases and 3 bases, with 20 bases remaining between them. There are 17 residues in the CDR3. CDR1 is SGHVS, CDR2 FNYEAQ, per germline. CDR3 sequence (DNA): TGTGCCAGCAGCCCCAGAATTAGGAGGGAGGCCAATCAGCCCCAGCATTTT. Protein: CASSPRIRREANQPQHF.

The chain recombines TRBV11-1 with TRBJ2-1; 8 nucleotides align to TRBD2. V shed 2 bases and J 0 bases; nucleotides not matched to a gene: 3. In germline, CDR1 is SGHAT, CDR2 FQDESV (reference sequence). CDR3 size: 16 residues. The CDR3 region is CASSLKAGGSYNEQFF. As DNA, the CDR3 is TGTGCCAGCAGCTTAAAGGCGGGAGGCTCCTACAATGAGCAGTTCTTC.

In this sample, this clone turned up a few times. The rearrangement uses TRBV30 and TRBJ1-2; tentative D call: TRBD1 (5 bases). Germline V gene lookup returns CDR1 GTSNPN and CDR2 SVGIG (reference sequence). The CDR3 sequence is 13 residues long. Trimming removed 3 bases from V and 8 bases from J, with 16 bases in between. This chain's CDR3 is CAWSQTASAGYTF. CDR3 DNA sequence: TGTGCCTGGAGCCAGACAGCCTCGGCGGGCTACACCTTC.

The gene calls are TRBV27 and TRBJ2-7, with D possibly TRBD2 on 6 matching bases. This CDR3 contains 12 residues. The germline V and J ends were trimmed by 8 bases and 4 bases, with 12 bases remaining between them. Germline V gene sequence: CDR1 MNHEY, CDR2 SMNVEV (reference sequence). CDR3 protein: CASGRGSYEQYF. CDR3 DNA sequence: TGTGCCAGCGGTCGGGGGTCATACGAGCAGTACTTC.

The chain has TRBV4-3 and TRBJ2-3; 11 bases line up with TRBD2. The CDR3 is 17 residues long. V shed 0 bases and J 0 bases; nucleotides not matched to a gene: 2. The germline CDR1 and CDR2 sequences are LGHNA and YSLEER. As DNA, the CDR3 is TGCGCCAGCAGCCAAGATCGGACTAGCGGGAGCACAGATACGCAGTATTTT. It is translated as CASSQDRTSGSTDTQYF.

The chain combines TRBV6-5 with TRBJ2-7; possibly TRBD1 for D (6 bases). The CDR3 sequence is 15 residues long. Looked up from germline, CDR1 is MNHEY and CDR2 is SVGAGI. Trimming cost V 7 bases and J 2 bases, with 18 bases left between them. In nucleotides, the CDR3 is TGTGCCAGCACCATGGCCGGGACACCTACCTACGAGCAGTACTTC. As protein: CASTMAGTPTYEQYF.

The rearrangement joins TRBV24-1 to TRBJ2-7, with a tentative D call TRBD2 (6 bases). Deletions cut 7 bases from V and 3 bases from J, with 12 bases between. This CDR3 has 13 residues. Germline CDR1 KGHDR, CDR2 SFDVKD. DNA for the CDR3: TGTGCCACCAGGGGGGGTCGCGACTACGAGCAGTACTTC. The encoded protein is CATRGGRDYEQYF.

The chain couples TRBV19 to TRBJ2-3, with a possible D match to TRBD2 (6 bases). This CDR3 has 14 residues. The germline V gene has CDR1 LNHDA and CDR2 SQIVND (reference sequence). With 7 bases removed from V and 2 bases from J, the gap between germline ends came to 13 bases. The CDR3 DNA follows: TGTGCCAGTAAGCTAGCGCTGATCACAGATACGCAGTATTTT. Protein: CASKLALITDTQYF. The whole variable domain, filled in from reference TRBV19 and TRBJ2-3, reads DGGITQSPKYLFRKEGQNVTLSCEQNLNHDAMYWYRQDPGQGLRLIYYSQIVNDFQKGDIAEGYSVSREKKESFPLTVTSAQKNPTAFYLCASKLALITDTQYFGPGTRLTVL.

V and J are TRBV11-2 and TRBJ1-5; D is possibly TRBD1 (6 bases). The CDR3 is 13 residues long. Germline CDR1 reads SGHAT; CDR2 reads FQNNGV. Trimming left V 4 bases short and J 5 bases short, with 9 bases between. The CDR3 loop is CASSSDRDQPQHF. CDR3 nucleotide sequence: TGTGCCAGCAGCTCGGACAGAGATCAGCCCCAGCATTTT.